This entry lists 20 T cell receptor beta chains sequenced from one sample in a study of regulatory T cells in long-lasting Graves disease. The sample's time point: newly diagnosed GD, antithyroid drugs for less than 3 months. PBMC-derived RNA was used for the TCR library. Building of the TCR beta libraries involved iRepertoire HTBI primers and Arm-PCR of CDR3 regions. From the multiplex PCR reads, TCRdb called clonotypes with MiXCR, one entry per CDR3 protein. There are over 500,000 distinct CDR3 sequences in the sample; around 16% occur only once, and 12% lies in the top ten. These data are also associated with another study on T cells in Graves' hyperthyroidism and ophthalmopathy.

This specimen was peripheral blood mononuclear cells (PBMCs), taken at new diagnosis, from a patient treated with antithyroid drugs. These receptors originate from a young man with Graves disease.

The chain uses TRBV5-1 and TRBJ2-7; the D gene is possibly TRBD2 (6 bases). The CDR3 is 14 amino acids. Trimming removed 3 bases at V and 6 bases at J, with 16 bases between. Germline CDR1 SGHRS, CDR2 YFSETQ. The CDR3 DNA follows: TGCGCCAGCAGCTCCCAACGCCCGGAGGGCGAGCAGTACTTC. It is translated as CASSSQRPEGEQYF.

This clonotype was counted ten times or more. The rearrangement links TRBV27 to TRBJ2-1; 7 bases align to TRBD2. The CDR3 runs to 15 residues. Germline loops: CDR1 MNHEY, CDR2 SMNVEV (reference sequence). Trimming took 3 bases from V and 0 from J; bases not matched to a gene: 2. CDR3 coding DNA: TGTGCCAGCAGTTTTGGGGGGGTCTCCTACAATGAGCAGTTCTTC. This translates into CASSFGGVSYNEQFF.

Of note for this clonotype: A clone one base away is much larger, so this may be a read error. The chain joins TRBV7-3 to TRBJ2-1; D is unresolved. The CDR3 extends over 15 amino acids. Germline V gene sequence: CDR1 SGHTA, CDR2 FQGTGA. Trimming removed 8 bases at V and 4 bases at J, with 18 bases between. The CDR3 region is CASGSVDELYNEQFF. DNA for the CDR3: TGTGCCAGCGGCTCGGTCGATGAACTTTACAATGAGCAGTTCTTC.

As DNA, the CDR3 is TGTGCCAGCAGCGTCGGGACAGAGCCCAAAGCTTTCTTT. Amino acid sequence: CASSVGTEPKAFF. The chain joins TRBV5-6 to TRBJ1-1; 7 bases align to TRBD1. Unmatched junction bases numbered 9, after V lost 4 bases and J lost 9 bases. Germline V CDR1 and CDR2: SGHDT, YYEEEE. The CDR3 sequence is 13 residues long. Using reference TRBV5-6 and TRBJ1-1 for the parts outside the CDR3, the full variable domain is DAGVTQSPTHLIKTRGQQVTLRCSPKSGHDTVSWYQQALGQGPQFIFQYYEEEERQRGNFPDRFSGHQFPNYSSELNVNALLLGDSALYLCASSVGTEPKAFFGQGTRLTVV.

This clonotype was counted only a few times. V is TRBV5-5 and J is TRBJ1-5, with a weak D call TRBD1 (6 bases). The CDR3 consists of 12 residues. Per the germline V gene, CDR1 is SGHKS and CDR2 is YYEKEE (reference sequence). V was pared by 7 bases and J by 16 bases, with 21 bases between. CDR3 protein: CASWMGGRAAHF. CDR3 nucleotide sequence: TGTGCCAGCTGGATGGGGGGCAGGGCGGCCCATTTT.

This clonotype was found many times. The chain combines TRBV27 with TRBJ1-5; D gene ambiguous. Deletions cut 3 bases from V and 9 bases from J, with 12 bases between. Germline V gives CDR1 MNHEY, CDR2 SMNVEV (reference sequence). This CDR3 has 13 residues. CDR3 residues: CASSFEGFLPQHF. For the CDR3, the DNA is TGTGCCAGCAGTTTCGAGGGTTTTCTGCCCCAGCATTTT.

There are many counts of this clonotype. The genes are TRBV6-1 and TRBJ2-1; TRBD2 matches at 7 bases. Germline V gene lookup returns CDR1 MNHNS and CDR2 SASEGT. The CDR3 length is 16 residues. Germline trimming cut 5 bases from V and 1 base from J; bases unmatched to any gene: 8. The CDR3 region has the DNA TGTGCCAGCAGTCCCGGACTAGTGAGGTCCTACAATGAGCAGTTCTTC. Its translation: CASSPGLVRSYNEQFF.

This clonotype was detected many times. The chain joins TRBV5-1 to TRBJ1-1, with D possibly matching TRBD1 (6 bases). V was shortened by 6 bases and J by 1 base, with 13 bases between the two germline ends. CDR3 length: 14 residues. Germline CDR1 and CDR2: SGHRS and YFSETQ. The CDR3 protein is CASKRNRENTEAFF. In DNA, the CDR3 is TGCGCCAGCAAGCGGAACAGGGAGAACACTGAAGCTTTCTTT.

About this clonotype itself: This sequence may be a read error, since a much larger clone differs from it by one base. The V call is TRBV10-3, the J call TRBJ2-1; D unresolved. The germline V gene has CDR1 ENHRY and CDR2 SYGVKD. Trimming removed 8 bases at V and 4 bases at J, with 15 bases between. The CDR3 is 14 residues long. CDR3 DNA: TGTGCCATCGGATATTCGGACCTATACAATGAGCAGTTCTTC. It yields the protein CAIGYSDLYNEQFF.

This chain uses TRBV7-9 with TRBJ1-4; no firm D call. V was pared by 0 bases and J by 0 bases, with 5 bases between. Germline CDR1 and CDR2: SEHNR and FQNEAQ (reference sequence). CDR3 size: 15 residues. The CDR3 sequence: CASSLAETTNEKLFF. CDR3 nucleotides: TGTGCCAGCAGCTTAGCGGAGACAACTAATGAAAAACTGTTTTTT.

This clonotype was recorded at least ten times. The chain is built from TRBV7-9 and TRBJ2-1, with 7 bases identical to TRBD2. Germline V gene lookup returns CDR1 SEHNR and CDR2 FQNEAQ (reference sequence). The CDR3 extends over 16 amino acids. V lost 2 bases, J lost 4 bases, and 8 bases stayed unmatched. As DNA, the CDR3 is TGTGCCAGCAGCTTATCCTATGCGGGAGAGTACAATGAGCAGTTCTTC. It yields the protein CASSLSYAGEYNEQFF.

This clonotype occurred many times. The chain employs TRBV11-2 and TRBJ2-7; D tentatively fits TRBD1 or TRBD2 (5 bases each). CDR1 and CDR2 from the germline V gene are SGHAT and FQNNGV. Trimming removed 4 bases at V and 0 bases at J, with 16 bases between. This CDR3 is 16 amino acids long. CDR3 region: CASSSTRAGYSYEQYF. As DNA, the CDR3 is TGTGCCAGCAGCTCTACGAGGGCAGGGTACTCCTACGAGCAGTACTTC.

This clonotype was counted only a few times. CDR3 sequence: CASSLTAVTGTDTQYF. Here the CDR3 DNA reads TGTGCCAGCAGCCTAACTGCGGTAACCGGCACAGATACGCAGTATTTT. The rearrangement links TRBV6-1 to TRBJ2-3; D gene ambiguous. The CDR3 runs to 16 residues. From germline, CDR1 is MNHNS and CDR2 SASEGT. Trimming took 6 bases from V and 1 from J, leaving 17 bases between them.

V gene TRBV14 combines with J gene TRBJ2-3; TRBD2 agrees at 9 bases. The V gene's germline CDR1 is SGHDN and CDR2 FVKESK. This CDR3 is 17 amino acids long. Trimming took 1 base from V and 2 from J; bases not matched to a gene: 7. The chain's CDR3 is CASSQGGAGGNTDTQYF. Written as DNA, the CDR3 is TGTGCCAGCAGCCAAGGAGGAGCGGGAGGTAACACAGATACGCAGTATTTT.

This clonotype has just a few counts. The chain links TRBV15 to TRBJ1-2; the match to TRBD1 covers 7 bases. This CDR3 is 15 amino acids long. V shed 5 bases and J 2 bases; nucleotides not matched to a gene: 8. Germline lookup yields CDR1 LNHNV and CDR2 YYDKDF (reference sequence). The chain's CDR3 is CATSARQGVNYGYTF. The CDR3 bases are TGTGCCACCAGCGCCAGACAGGGAGTCAACTATGGCTACACCTTC.

This sequence joins TRBV5-5 and TRBJ2-1; D remains ambiguous. V was shortened by 0 bases and J by 6 bases, with 16 bases between the two germline ends. CDR3 length: 16 residues. Per germline, CDR1 SGHKS and CDR2 YYEKEE (reference sequence). CDR3 sequence reads: CASSLEPSLLGNEQFF. The DNA of the CDR3 is TGTGCCAGCAGCTTGGAACCCTCACTATTAGGCAATGAGCAGTTCTTC. Full variable domain (outside the CDR3, taken from reference TRBV5-5 and TRBJ2-1): DAGVTQSPTHLIKTRGQQVTLRCSPISGHKSVSWYQQVLGQGPQFIFQYYEKEERGRGNFPDRFSARQFPNYSSELNVNALLLGDSALYLCASSLEPSLLGNEQFFGPGTRLTVL.

A few counts support this clonotype. The V and J genes are TRBV5-1 and TRBJ1-3; D uncertain. This CDR3 comprises 13 residues. Trimming removed 4 bases at V and 4 bases at J, with 9 bases between. Germline lookup yields CDR1 SGHRS and CDR2 YFSETQ. The CDR3: CASSQKGGNTIYF. The CDR3 DNA sequence: TGCGCCAGCAGCCAGAAAGGGGGAAACACCATATATTTT.

The chain employs TRBV3-1 and TRBJ2-5; TRBD2 aligns across 16 bases. Germline CDR1 is LGHDT and CDR2 is YNNKEL (reference sequence). V was clipped by 2 bases and J by 5 bases; unmatched bases: 5. The CDR3 is 17 residues long. CDR3 nucleotides: TGTGCCAGCAGCCAACCGCCGGGACTAGCGGGAGGGGAGACCCAGTACTTC. It yields the protein CASSQPPGLAGGETQYF.

About this clonotype itself: This sequence may be a read error, since a much larger clone differs from it by one base. This chain connects TRBV7-2 to TRBJ2-3; D ambiguous. Germline assignment: CDR1 SGHTA and CDR2 FQGNSA. CDR3 length: 16 residues. V was clipped by 3 bases and J by 8 bases, with 21 bases between them. In DNA, the CDR3 is TGTGCCAGCAGCTTGTTTTTCGGTTTCGCAGCAGGTACGCAGTATTTT. It translates to CASSLFFGFAAGTQYF.

This clonotype was recorded at least ten times. The V gene is TRBV7-8, the J gene TRBJ2-3; no firm D call. This CDR3 is built from 13 residues. Germline CDR1 SGHVS, CDR2 FQNEAQ. V shed 9 bases and J shed 2 bases, with 12 bases lying between them. CDR3 bases: TGTGCCAGTGGGAAGGGTGTCACAGATACGCAGTATTTT. Translated, it gives CASGKGVTDTQYF. Combining the CDR3 with reference TRBV7-8 and TRBJ2-3 gives the whole variable domain GAGVSQSPRYKVAKRGQDVALRCDPISGHVSLFWYQQALGQGPEFLTYFQNEAQLDKSGLPSDRFFAERPEGSVSTLKIQRTQQEDSAVYLCASGKGVTDTQYFGPGTRLTVL.